The T cell receptor (beta chain) described here comes from a study of identical twins. Germline CDR1 reads MNHEY; CDR2 reads SVGEGT. The CDR3 totals 15 residues. The V and J ends lost 2 bases and 9 bases, in that order; junction bases with no gene match: 8. A few counts support this clonotype. TCRdb re-analysed the 5' RACE reads in MiXCR, keeping a single row per CDR3 protein. The sample comprises about 240,000 distinct CDR3 sequences, about an eighth of which are singletons, and about 3.9% rests with the top ten. A further study also used this sample, focusing on yellow fever vaccine responses in identical twins.

The specimen sequenced was memory (CD45RO+) T cells sorted from blood. The gene calls are TRBV6-2 or TRBV6-3 and TRBJ2-1; 9 positions match TRBD2. The source of this sequence is a woman between 18 and 30 years old in good health. The CDR3 coding sequence is TGTGCCAGCAGTTACGTAACAGCGGGAGGAGGTGAGCAGTTCTTC. Translated: CASSYVTAGGGEQFF.